This TCR beta chain was captured by sequencing in a study of blood T cell repertoires in COVID-19. Study-wide background: The study drew acute and convalescent COVID-19 samples from the United States, Italy and Spain. Sources were T cells, B-cell-depleted T cells, or PBMCs; the material itself was cDNA or gDNA.

As handled by the study authors: Amplified reference gene primers provided the basis for estimating nucleated cell counts. Clones were sequenced by immunoSEQ multiplex PCR, and TCRdb holds only the in-frame ones, with some missing. The D gene and trimming were derived from the DNA, and the V and J assignments and clone size from that table. The data contain 300,000 to 450,000 clones, approximately 81% of them seen just once; the ten biggest clones take up roughly 3.9%. Unmatched junction bases numbered 6, after V lost 4 bases and J lost 5 bases. The CDR3 runs 15 residues. Germline V gene lookup returns CDR1 SGHDT and CDR2 YYEEEE.

The rearrangement links TRBV5-6 to TRBJ2-5; 12 bases line up with TRBD2. This receptor was obtained from a woman between 18 and 30 years old with acute or convalescent COVID-19. The material sequenced was peripheral blood. The CDR3 loop is CASSPLAGGRETQYF. The CDR3 region has the DNA TGTGCCAGCAGCCCCCTAGCGGGAGGGCGGGAGACCCAGTACTTC. Full variable domain (remainder filled in from reference TRBV5-6 and TRBJ2-5): DAGVTQSPTHLIKTRGQQVTLRCSPKSGHDTVSWYQQALGQGPQFIFQYYEEEERQRGNFPDRFSGHQFPNYSSELNVNALLLGDSALYLCASSPLAGGRETQYFGPGTRLLVL.